Below are 9 T cell receptor beta chains sequenced from a single sample in a study of cytomegalovirus exposure and HLA in healthy donors. Amplification used 60 Vbeta primers and 13 Jbeta primers. The repertoire was sequenced with immunoSEQ multiplex PCR; TCRdb's copy has only in-frame clones and lacks some. Recorded for this sample: fewer than 85,000 clones. The sequenced sample was PBMCs. The source is a woman between 40 and 50 years old in good health and CMV-seropositive.

The chain couples TRBV5-1 to TRBJ2-2, with D perhaps TRBD1 (5 bases). V gave up 4 bases and J gave up 8 bases, with 27 bases separating them. This CDR3 comprises 18 residues. The germline V gene encodes CDR1 SGHRS and CDR2 YFSETQ. CDR3 loop: CASSAPQGELGIRGELFF. The CDR3 bases are TGCGCCAGCAGCGCCCCCCAGGGCGAGCTGGGGATCAGGGGGGAGCTGTTTTTT. Full variable domain (rest looked up from reference TRBV5-1 and TRBJ2-2): KAGVTQTPRYLIKTRGQQVTLSCSPISGHRSVSWYQQTPGQGLQFLFEYFSETQRNKGNFPGRFSGRQFSNSRSEMNVSTLELGDSALYLCASSAPQGELGIRGELFFGEGSRLTVL.

V and J are TRBV19 and TRBJ1-4; TRBD1 matches 10 bases. Germline V gene sequence: CDR1 LNHDA, CDR2 SQIVND (reference sequence). Trimming cost V 5 bases and J 2 bases; bases outside gene matches: 5. The CDR3 covers 16 residues. The CDR3: CASSAGQGWTNEKLFF. CDR3 nucleotide sequence: TGTGCCAGTAGTGCGGGACAGGGGTGGACTAATGAAAAACTGTTTTTT.

V usage is TRBV6-7 and J usage is TRBJ1-4, with 9 bases lining up with TRBD1. TRBV6-7 is an open reading frame, and its role is uncertain. V lost 4 bases and J lost 6; bases outside the gene matches: 6. CDR3 length equals 15 residues. CDR3 amino acids: CASSLTGGEDEKLFF. In DNA form, the CDR3 reads TGTGCCAGCAGTTTGACAGGGGGTGAAGATGAAAAACTGTTTTTT.

The CDR3 region is CASSTQGRVTDTQYF. CDR3 DNA: TGTGCCAGTAGCACACAGGGAAGGGTCACAGATACGCAGTATTTT. The chain carries TRBV19 and TRBJ2-3; maybe TRBD1 (6 bases). CDR1 LNHDA and CDR2 SQIVND come from the germline V gene (reference sequence). The CDR3 runs to 15 residues. The germline V and J ends were trimmed by 6 bases and 2 bases, with 15 bases remaining between them.

This chain joins TRBV5-4 and TRBJ2-5; D not resolved. Between the trimmed V and J ends, which lost 2 bases and 3 bases, there was a span of 11 bases. The CDR3 extends over 14 amino acids. Germline V gene sequence: CDR1 SGHNT, CDR2 YYREEE (reference sequence). CDR3: CASSLGLVEETQYF. The CDR3 region has the DNA TGTGCCAGCAGCTTAGGTCTAGTCGAAGAGACCCAGTACTTC.

The chain uses TRBV12-1 and TRBJ1-3; TRBD1 is the table's D call, not checked against the DNA. TRBV12-1 constitutes a pseudogene. The CDR3 consists of 18 residues. The CDR3 sequence is CASYPRQGIPYSGNTIYF. The CDR3 DNA sequence: TGTGCCAGTTACCCAAGACAGGGAATACCTTACTCTGGAAACACCATATATTTT.

This chain joins TRBV7-6 and TRBJ1-3, with D uncertain. The CDR3 consists of 14 residues. Trimming removed 4 bases from V and 0 bases from J, with 7 bases in between. Germline V gene sequence: CDR1 SGHVS, CDR2 FNYEAQ. CDR3 coding DNA: TGTGCCAGCAGCTCTCGAGACTCTGGAAACACCATATATTTT. This translates into CASSSRDSGNTIYF.

The V gene is TRBV6-1, the J gene TRBJ2-5; 11 bases are a match to TRBD2. V lost 4 bases to trimming and J lost 4 bases; unmatched junction nucleotides: 8. CDR3 length: 16 amino acids. CDR1 MNHNS and CDR2 SASEGT come from the germline V gene. CDR3 in DNA: TGTGCCAGCAGTGGTCGTAGACTAGCGGGATCAGAGACCCAGTACTTC. Its protein product is CASSGRRLAGSETQYF.

The V and J genes are TRBV19 and TRBJ1-2; unclear D gene. Trimming pared 2 bases from V and 2 bases from J, leaving 6 bases between. CDR1 is LNHDA, CDR2 SQIVND, per germline (reference sequence). The CDR3 covers 13 residues. The CDR3 DNA sequence: TGTGCCAGTAGTATAACAGAGAACTATGGCTACACCTTC. It is translated as CASSITENYGYTF. The variable domain in full, with the rest retrieved from reference TRBV19 and TRBJ1-2, is DGGITQSPKYLFRKEGQNVTLSCEQNLNHDAMYWYRQDPGQGLRLIYYSQIVNDFQKGDIAEGYSVSREKKESFPLTVTSAQKNPTAFYLCASSITENYGYTFGSGTRLTVV.